The table lists the clone carrying this T cell receptor (beta chain) with a few counts. What it binds is not known. The data were obtained in a study of immune characteristics of hereditary and idiopathic chronic pancreatitis. The method was immunoSEQ multiplex PCR; TCRdb's version includes in-frame clones alone and lacks a portion of them. Of about 9,400 clones listed, about 76% are singletons. CDR3 size: 14 residues. Trimming removed 2 bases from V and 2 bases from J, with 7 bases in between. The germline gives CDR1 KGHSH, CDR2 LQKENI. General study results and limits: This study excluded chronic pancreatitis caused by alcohol use. Chronic pancreatitis severity scores rose with numbers of productive TCR rearrangements. Controls had less diverse, more clonal TCRbeta repertoires than both pancreatitis groups.

Patients having total pancreatectomy with islet autotransplantation provided the chronic pancreatitis pancreas tissue. This chain links TRBV18 with TRBJ1-3; no reliable D call. Specimen: pancreas tissue with idiopathic chronic pancreatitis. The clonotype originates from a human donor with chronic pancreatitis. The CDR3 coding sequence is TGTGCCAGCTCACCAGGGGTTGCTGGAAACACCATATATTTT. This translates into CASSPGVAGNTIYF.